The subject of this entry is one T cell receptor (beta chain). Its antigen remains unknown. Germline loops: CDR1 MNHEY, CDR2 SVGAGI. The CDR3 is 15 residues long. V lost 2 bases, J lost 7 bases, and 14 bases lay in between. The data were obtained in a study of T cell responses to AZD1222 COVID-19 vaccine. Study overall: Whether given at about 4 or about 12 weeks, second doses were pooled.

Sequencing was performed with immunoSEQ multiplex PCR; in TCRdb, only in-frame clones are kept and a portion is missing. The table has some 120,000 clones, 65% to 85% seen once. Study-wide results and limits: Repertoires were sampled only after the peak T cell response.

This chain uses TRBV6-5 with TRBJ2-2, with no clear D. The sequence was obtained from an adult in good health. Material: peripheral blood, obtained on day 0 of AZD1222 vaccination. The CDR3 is CASSYGRAQLGELFF. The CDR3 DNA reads TGTGCCAGCAGTTACGGTCGGGCCCAACTCGGGGAGCTGTTTTTT.